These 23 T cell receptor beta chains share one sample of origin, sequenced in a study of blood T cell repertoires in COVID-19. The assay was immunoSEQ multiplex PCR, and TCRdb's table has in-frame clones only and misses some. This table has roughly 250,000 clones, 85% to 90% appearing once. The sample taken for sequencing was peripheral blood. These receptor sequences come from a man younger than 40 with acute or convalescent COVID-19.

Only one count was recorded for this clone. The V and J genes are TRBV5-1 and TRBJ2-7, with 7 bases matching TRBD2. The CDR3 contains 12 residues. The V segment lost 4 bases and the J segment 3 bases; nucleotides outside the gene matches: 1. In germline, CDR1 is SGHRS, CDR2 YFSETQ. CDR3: CASSPGGYEQYF. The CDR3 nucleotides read TGCGCCAGCAGCCCGGGGGGCTACGAGCAGTACTTC.

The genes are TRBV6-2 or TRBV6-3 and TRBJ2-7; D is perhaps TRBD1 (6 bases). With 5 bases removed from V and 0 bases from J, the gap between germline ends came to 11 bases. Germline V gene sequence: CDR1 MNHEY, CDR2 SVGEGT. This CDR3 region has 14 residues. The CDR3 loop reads CASSDPGHSYEQYF. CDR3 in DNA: TGTGCCAGCAGTGACCCGGGACACTCCTACGAGCAGTACTTC.

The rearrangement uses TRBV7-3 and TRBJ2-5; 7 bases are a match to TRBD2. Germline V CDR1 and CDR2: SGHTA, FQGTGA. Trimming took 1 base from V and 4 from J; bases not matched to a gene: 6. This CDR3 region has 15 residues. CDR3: CASSLRGGSRETQYF. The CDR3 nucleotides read TGTGCCAGCAGCTTAAGGGGGGGTTCAAGAGAGACCCAGTACTTC.

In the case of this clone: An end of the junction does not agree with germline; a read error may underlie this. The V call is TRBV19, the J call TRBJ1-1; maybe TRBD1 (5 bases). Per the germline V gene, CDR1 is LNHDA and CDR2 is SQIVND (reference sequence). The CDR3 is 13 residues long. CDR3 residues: CASRIGGNPEAFF. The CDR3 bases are TGTGCCAGTAGGATTGGGGGGAACCCTGAAGCTTTCTTT.

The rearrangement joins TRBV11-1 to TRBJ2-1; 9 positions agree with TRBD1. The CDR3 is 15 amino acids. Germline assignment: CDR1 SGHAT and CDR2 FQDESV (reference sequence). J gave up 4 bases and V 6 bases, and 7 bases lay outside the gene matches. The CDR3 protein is CASRPRDRAYNEQFF. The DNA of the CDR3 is TGTGCCAGCAGACCTCGGGACAGGGCTTACAATGAGCAGTTCTTC.

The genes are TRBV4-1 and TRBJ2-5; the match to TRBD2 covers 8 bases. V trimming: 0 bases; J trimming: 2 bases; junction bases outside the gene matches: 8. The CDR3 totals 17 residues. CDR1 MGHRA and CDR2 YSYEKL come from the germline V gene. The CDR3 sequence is CASSQDYGGGPQETQYF. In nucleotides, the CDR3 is TGCGCCAGCAGCCAAGATTATGGCGGGGGGCCGCAAGAGACCCAGTACTTC.

CDR3 coding DNA: TGTGCCAGCAGTCTAGACAGATCTAACTATGGCTACACCTTC. Amino acid sequence: CASSLDRSNYGYTF. The V gene is TRBV11-2, the J gene TRBJ1-2; D possibly corresponds to TRBD1 (5 bases). CDR3 size: 14 residues. The germline gives CDR1 SGHAT, CDR2 FQNNGV. Trimming removed 6 bases from V and 0 bases from J, with 11 bases in between.

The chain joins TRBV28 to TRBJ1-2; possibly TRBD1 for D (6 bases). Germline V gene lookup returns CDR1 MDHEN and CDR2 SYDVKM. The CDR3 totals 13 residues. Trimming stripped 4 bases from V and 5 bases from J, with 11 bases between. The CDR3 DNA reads TGTGCCAGCAGTTCCGGACAGCCGTATGGCTACACCTTC. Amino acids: CASSSGQPYGYTF.

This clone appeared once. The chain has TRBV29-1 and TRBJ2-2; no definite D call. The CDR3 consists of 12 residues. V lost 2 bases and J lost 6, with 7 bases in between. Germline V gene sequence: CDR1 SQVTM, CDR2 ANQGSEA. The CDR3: CSVEFGSGELFF. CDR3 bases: TGCAGCGTTGAATTCGGTTCCGGGGAGCTGTTTTTT.

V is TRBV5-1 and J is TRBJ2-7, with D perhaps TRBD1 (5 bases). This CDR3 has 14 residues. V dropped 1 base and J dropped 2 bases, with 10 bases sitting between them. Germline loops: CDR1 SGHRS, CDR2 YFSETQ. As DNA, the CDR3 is TGCGCCAGCAGCTTGCGAGACAGACCCTACGAGCAGTACTTC. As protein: CASSLRDRPYEQYF. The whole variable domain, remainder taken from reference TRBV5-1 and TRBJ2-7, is KAGVTQTPRYLIKTRGQQVTLSCSPISGHRSVSWYQQTPGQGLQFLFEYFSETQRNKGNFPGRFSGRQFSNSRSEMNVSTLELGDSALYLCASSLRDRPYEQYFGPGTRLTVT.

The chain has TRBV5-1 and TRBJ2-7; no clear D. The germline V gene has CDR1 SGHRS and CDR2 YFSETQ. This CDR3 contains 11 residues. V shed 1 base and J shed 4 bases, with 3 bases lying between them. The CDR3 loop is CASSLQYEQYF. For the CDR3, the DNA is TGCGCCAGCAGCTTGCAATACGAGCAGTACTTC.

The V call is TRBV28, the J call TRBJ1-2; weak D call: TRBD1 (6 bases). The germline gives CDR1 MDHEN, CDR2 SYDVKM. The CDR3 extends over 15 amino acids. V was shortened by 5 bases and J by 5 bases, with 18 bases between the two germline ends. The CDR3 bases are TGTGCCAGCAGTACCGCAGGGGCCCTTAGGTATGGCTACACCTTC. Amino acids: CASSTAGALRYGYTF.

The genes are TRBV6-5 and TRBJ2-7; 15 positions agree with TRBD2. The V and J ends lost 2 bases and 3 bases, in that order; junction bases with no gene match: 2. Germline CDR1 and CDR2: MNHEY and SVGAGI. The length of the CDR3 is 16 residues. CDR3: CASSYGLAGGYYEQYF. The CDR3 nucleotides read TGTGCCAGCAGTTACGGACTAGCGGGAGGGTACTACGAGCAGTACTTC.

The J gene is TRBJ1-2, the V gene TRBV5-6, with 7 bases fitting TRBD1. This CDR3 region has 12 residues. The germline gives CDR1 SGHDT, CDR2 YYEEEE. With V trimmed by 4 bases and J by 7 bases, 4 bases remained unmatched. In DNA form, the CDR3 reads TGTGCCAGCAGCCGGGGGACAGTTGGCTACACCTTC. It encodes CASSRGTVGYTF.

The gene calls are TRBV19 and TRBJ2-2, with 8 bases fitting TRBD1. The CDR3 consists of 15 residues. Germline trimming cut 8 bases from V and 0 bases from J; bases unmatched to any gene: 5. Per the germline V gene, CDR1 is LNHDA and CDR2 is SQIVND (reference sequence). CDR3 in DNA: TGTGCCAGTTCCCGGACAGGGACGAACACCGGGGAGCTGTTTTTT. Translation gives CASSRTGTNTGELFF. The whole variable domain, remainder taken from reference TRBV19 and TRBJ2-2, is DGGITQSPKYLFRKEGQNVTLSCEQNLNHDAMYWYRQDPGQGLRLIYYSQIVNDFQKGDIAEGYSVSREKKESFPLTVTSAQKNPTAFYLCASSRTGTNTGELFFGEGSRLTVL.

The CDR3 spells CASGTGGAGYSPLHF. CDR3 bases: TGTGCCAGCGGAACAGGGGGCGCAGGATATTCACCCCTCCACTTT. The chain carries TRBV6-5 and TRBJ1-6, with 9 bases that match TRBD1. The germline V gene has CDR1 MNHEY and CDR2 SVGAGI. The V and J ends lost 8 bases and 8 bases, in that order; junction bases with no gene match: 10. The CDR3 has 15 amino acids.

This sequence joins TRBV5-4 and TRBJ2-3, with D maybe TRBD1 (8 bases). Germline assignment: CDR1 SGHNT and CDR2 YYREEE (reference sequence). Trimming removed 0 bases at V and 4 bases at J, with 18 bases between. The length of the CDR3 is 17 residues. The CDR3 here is CASSLGGQGGRADTQYF. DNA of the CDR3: TGTGCCAGCAGCTTGGGTGGACAGGGAGGGCGGGCAGATACGCAGTATTTT. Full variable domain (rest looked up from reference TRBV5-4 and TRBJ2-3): ETGVTQSPTHLIKTRGQQVTLRCSSQSGHNTVSWYQQALGQGPQFIFQYYREEENGRGNFPPRFSGLQFPNYSSELNVNALELDDSALYLCASSLGGQGGRADTQYFGPGTRLTVL.

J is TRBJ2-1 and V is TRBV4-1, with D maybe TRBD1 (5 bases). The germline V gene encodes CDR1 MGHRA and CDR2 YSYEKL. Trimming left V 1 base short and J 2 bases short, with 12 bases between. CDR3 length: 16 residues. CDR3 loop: CASSQVGRFPYNEQFF. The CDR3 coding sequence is TGCGCCAGCAGCCAAGTGGGGCGTTTTCCCTACAATGAGCAGTTCTTC.

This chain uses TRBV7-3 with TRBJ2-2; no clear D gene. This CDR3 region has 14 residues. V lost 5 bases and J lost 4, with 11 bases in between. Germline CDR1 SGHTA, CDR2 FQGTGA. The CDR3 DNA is TGTGCCAGCAGCAAGCTACAGAGCACCGGGGAGCTGTTTTTT. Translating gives CASSKLQSTGELFF. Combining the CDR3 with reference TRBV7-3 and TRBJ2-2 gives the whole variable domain GAGVSQTPSNKVTEKGKYVELRCDPISGHTALYWYRQSLGQGPEFLIYFQGTGAADDSGLPNDRFFAVRPEGSVSTLKIQRTERGDSAVYLCASSKLQSTGELFFGEGSRLTVL.

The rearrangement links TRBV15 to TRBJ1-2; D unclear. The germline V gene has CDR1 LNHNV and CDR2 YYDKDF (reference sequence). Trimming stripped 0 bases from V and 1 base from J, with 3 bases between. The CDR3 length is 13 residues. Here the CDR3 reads CATSRDINYGYTF. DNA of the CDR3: TGTGCCACCAGCAGAGATATTAACTATGGCTACACCTTC.

The CDR3 sequence is CASSQGRGDSPLHF. For the CDR3, the DNA is TGTGCCAGCAGCCAAGGGCGCGGGGATTCACCCCTCCACTTT. The rearrangement uses TRBV3-1 (or the pseudogene TRBV3-2) and TRBJ1-6; D uncertain. There are 14 residues in the CDR3. Germline lookup yields CDR1 LGHDT and CDR2 YNNKEL (reference sequence). With 1 base removed from V and 8 bases from J, the gap between germline ends came to 9 bases.

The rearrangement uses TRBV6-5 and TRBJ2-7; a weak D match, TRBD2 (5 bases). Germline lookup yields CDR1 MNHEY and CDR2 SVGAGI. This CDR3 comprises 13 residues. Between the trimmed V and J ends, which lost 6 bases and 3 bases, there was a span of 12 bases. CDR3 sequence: CASSQTRYYEQYF. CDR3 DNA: TGTGCCAGCAGCCAAACTAGATACTACGAGCAGTACTTC.

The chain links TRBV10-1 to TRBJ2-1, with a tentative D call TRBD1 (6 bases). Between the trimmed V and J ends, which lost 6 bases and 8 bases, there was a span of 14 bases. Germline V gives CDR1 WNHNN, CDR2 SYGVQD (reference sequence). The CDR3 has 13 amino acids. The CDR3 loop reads CASSRGWIYEQFF. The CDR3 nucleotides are TGCGCCAGCAGCAGGGGATGGATATATGAGCAGTTCTTC.